A single T cell receptor (beta chain) is shown here with its context. This entry comes from a study of control samples from healthy donors and cancer patients. The repertoire was sequenced with immunoSEQ multiplex PCR; TCRdb's copy has only in-frame clones and lacks some. The sample lists about 83,000 clones, roughly 89% occurring once. V was pared by 3 bases and J by 6 bases, with 11 bases between. The germline gives CDR1 MDHEN, CDR2 SYDVKM. The CDR3 spans 14 residues. The rearrangement joins TRBV28 to TRBJ1-4; D gene unclear. The specimen was blood. The sequence was collected from a man aged 45-65 years in good health. The CDR3 region is CASSLASFDEKLFF. CDR3 nucleotides: TGTGCCAGCAGTTTGGCCAGCTTCGATGAAAAACTGTTTTTT. Full variable domain (rest looked up from reference TRBV28 and TRBJ1-4): DVKVTQSSRYLVKRTGEKVFLECVQDMDHENMFWYRQDPGLGLRLIYFSYDVKMKEKGDIPEGYSVSREKKERFSLILESASTNQTSMYLCASSLASFDEKLFFGSGTQLSVL.